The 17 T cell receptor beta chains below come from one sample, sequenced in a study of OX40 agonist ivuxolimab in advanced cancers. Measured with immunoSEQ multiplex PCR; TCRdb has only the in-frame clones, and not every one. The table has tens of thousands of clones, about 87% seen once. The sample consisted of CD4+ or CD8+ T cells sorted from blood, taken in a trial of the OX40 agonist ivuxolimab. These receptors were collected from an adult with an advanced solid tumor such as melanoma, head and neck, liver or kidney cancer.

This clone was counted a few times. The CDR3 spells CASSGPGQGSYEQYF. CDR3 DNA: TGTGCCAGCAGTGGACCGGGACAGGGAAGCTACGAGCAGTACTTC. J is TRBJ2-7 and V is TRBV28, with 9 bases matching TRBD1. Germline assignment: CDR1 MDHEN and CDR2 SYDVKM. The CDR3 consists of 15 residues. V trimming: 5 bases; J trimming: 3 bases; junction bases outside the gene matches: 8.

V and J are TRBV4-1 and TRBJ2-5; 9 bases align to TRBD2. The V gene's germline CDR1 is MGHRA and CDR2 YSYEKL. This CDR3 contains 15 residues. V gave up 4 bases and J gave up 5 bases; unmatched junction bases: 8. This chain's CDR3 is CASSRQAGGLETQYF. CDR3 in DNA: TGCGCCAGCAGCCGACAAGCGGGAGGTTTGGAGACCCAGTACTTC.

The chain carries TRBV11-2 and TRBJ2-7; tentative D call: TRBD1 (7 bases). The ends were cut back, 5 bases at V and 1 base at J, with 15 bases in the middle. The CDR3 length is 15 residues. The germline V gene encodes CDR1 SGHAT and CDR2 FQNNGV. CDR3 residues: CASSSGRGASYEQYF. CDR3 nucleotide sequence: TGTGCCAGCAGCAGCGGCAGGGGGGCATCCTACGAGCAGTACTTC.

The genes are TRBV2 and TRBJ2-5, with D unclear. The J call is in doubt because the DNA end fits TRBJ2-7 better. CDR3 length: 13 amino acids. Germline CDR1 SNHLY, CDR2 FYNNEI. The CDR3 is CASSDSHSYEQYF. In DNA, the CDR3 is TGTGCCAGCAGTGACAGCCACTCCTACGAGCAGTACTTC.

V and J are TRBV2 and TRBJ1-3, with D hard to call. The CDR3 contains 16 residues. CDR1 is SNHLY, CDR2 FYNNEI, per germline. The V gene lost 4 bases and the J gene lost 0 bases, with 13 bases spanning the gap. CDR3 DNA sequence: TGTGCCAGCAGTGTAAAGACCTTGGGCTCTGGAAACACCATATATTTT. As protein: CASSVKTLGSGNTIYF.

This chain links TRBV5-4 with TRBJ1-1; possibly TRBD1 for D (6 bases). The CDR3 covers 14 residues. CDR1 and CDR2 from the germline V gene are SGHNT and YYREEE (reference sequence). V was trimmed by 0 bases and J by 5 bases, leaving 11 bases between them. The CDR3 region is CASSLEGVGTEAFF. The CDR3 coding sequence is TGTGCCAGCAGCTTGGAGGGGGTGGGGACTGAAGCTTTCTTT.

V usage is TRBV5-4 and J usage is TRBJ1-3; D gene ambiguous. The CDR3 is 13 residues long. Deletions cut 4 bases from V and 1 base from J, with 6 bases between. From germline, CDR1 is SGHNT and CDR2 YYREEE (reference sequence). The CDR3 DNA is TGTGCCAGCAGCAGGGCTTCTGGAAACACCATATATTTT. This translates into CASSRASGNTIYF.

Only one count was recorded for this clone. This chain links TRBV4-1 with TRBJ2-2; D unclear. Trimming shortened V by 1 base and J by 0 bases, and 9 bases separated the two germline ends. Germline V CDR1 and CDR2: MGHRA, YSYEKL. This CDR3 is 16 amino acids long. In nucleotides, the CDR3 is TGCGCCAGCAGCCAAGGGGCGACACCGAACACCGGGGAGCTGTTTTTT. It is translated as CASSQGATPNTGELFF.

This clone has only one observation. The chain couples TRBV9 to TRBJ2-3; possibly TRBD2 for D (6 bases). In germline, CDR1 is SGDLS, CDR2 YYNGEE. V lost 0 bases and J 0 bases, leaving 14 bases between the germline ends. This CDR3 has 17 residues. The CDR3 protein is CASSVGVGGLSTDTQYF. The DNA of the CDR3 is TGTGCCAGCAGCGTAGGAGTCGGGGGTCTAAGCACAGATACGCAGTATTTT.

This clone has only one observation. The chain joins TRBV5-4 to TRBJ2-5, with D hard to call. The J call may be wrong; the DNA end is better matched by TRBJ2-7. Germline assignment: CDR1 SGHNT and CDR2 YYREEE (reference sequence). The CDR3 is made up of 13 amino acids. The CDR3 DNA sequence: TGTGCCAGCAGCGCCCCAGAGGCTTTCGAGCAGTACTTC. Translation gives CASSAPEAFEQYF.

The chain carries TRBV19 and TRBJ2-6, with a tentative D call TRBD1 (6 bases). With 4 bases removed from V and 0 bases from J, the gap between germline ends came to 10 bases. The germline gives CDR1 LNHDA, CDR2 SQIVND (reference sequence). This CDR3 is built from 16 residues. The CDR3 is CASSTTGRSGANVLTF. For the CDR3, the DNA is TGTGCCAGTAGTACCACAGGGCGCTCTGGGGCCAACGTCCTGACTTTC.

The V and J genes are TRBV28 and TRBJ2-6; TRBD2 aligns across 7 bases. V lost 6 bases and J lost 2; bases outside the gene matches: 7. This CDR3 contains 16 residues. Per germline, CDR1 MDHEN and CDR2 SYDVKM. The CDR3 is CASRASGVTGANVLTF. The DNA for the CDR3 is TGTGCCAGCAGGGCTAGCGGCGTAACTGGGGCCAACGTCCTGACTTTC. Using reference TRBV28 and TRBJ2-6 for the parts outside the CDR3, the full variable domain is DVKVTQSSRYLVKRTGEKVFLECVQDMDHENMFWYRQDPGLGLRLIYFSYDVKMKEKGDIPEGYSVSREKKERFSLILESASTNQTSMYLCASRASGVTGANVLTFGAGSRLTVL.

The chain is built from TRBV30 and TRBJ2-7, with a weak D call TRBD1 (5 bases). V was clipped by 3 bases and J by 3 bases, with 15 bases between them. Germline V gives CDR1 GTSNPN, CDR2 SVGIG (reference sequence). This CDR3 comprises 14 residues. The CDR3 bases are TGTGCCTGGAGCGGTGGGCAGGGCGACTACGAGCAGTACTTC. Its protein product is CAWSGGQGDYEQYF.

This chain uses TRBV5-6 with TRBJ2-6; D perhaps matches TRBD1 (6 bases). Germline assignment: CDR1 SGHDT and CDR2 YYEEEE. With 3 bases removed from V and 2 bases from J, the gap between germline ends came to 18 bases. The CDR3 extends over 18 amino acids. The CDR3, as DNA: TGTGCCAGCAGCTATGGACAGTTCTATTCCCCTGGGGCCAACGTCCTGACTTTC. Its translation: CASSYGQFYSPGANVLTF.

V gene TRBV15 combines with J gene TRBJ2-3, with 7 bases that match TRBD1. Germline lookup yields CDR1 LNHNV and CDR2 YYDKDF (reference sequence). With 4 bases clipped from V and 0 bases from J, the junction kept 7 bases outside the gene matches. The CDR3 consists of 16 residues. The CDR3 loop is CATSTGQLSSTDTQYF. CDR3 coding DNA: TGTGCCACCAGCACGGGACAGCTCTCTAGCACAGATACGCAGTATTTT.

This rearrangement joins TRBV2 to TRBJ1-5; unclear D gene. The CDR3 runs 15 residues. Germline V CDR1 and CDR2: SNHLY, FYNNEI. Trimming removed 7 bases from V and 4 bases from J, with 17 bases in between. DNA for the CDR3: TGTGCCAGCACGATTGGAAGATGGGGTAATCAGCCCCAGCATTTT. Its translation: CASTIGRWGNQPQHF.

The CDR3 reads CASSLGQGMNTEAFF. In nucleotides, the CDR3 is TGCGCCAGCAGCTTGGGACAGGGAATGAACACTGAAGCTTTCTTT. The chain is built from TRBV5-1 and TRBJ1-1; 7 bases align to TRBD1. This CDR3 comprises 15 residues. Germline V CDR1 and CDR2: SGHRS, YFSETQ. Trimming at V came to 0 bases and at J to 0 bases, leaving 2 bases not matched to a gene.